This paragraph covers one T cell receptor beta chain sequence. The source of the sample is a study of T cell changes during pregnancy in multiple sclerosis. The CDR3 sequence is 14 residues long. CDR1 SNHLY and CDR2 FYNNEI come from the germline V gene. Unmatched junction bases numbered 8, after V lost 6 bases and J lost 6 bases. Clones were sequenced by immunoSEQ multiplex PCR, and TCRdb holds only the in-frame ones, with some missing. The sample holds around 70,000 clones; more than 85% are singletons and the top ten take roughly 1.7%. The chain combines TRBV2 with TRBJ1-5; 7 nucleotides match TRBD1. The sequencing used peripheral blood, collected in the first trimester of pregnancy. This clonotype originated in a female donor in good health, enrolled as a control in a pregnancy study. CDR3 sequence reads: CASRGPGGTQPQHF. In DNA, the CDR3 is TGTGCCAGCAGGGGTCCAGGGGGGACTCAGCCCCAGCATTTT. Full variable domain (rest looked up from reference TRBV2 and TRBJ1-5): EPEVTQTPSHQVTQMGQEVILRCVPISNHLYFYWYRQILGQKVEFLVSFYNNEISEKSEIFDDQFSVERPDGSNFTLKIRSTKLEDSAMYFCASRGPGGTQPQHFGDGTRLSIL.